This T cell receptor (beta chain) was retrieved from a study of shared clonotypes between healthy human individuals. The length of the CDR3 is 18 residues. V lost 4 bases and J lost 4; bases outside the gene matches: 15. Looked up from germline, CDR1 is SGHNT and CDR2 is YYREEE (reference sequence). The data were produced by immunoSEQ multiplex PCR, yet TCRdb's version contains in-frame clones alone and is incomplete. This table holds 90,000 to 150,000 clones, about 70% found once. The sample comprised memory CD8+ T cells sorted from blood. Subset here: CD45RO+ cells pooled with CCR7-negative TemRA cells. J is TRBJ2-2 and V is TRBV5-4, with 8 positions matching TRBD2. The receptor's source is a woman aged 25 to 39 in good health. The CDR3 bases are TGTGCCAGCAGCATAGGACTAGCCTATTTTCGTGGCACCGGGGAGCTGTTTTTT. This gives the protein CASSIGLAYFRGTGELFF.